This entry features one T cell receptor beta chain sequence. One end of the junction is discordant with germline, which a read error may explain. The source of the sample is a study of control samples from healthy donors and cancer patients. Data came from immunoSEQ multiplex PCR; TCRdb stores just in-frame clones and leaves some out. This sample carries 150,000 to 200,000 clones, about nine tenths of them seen once, and the ten largest clones take about 1.6%. The CDR3 has 15 amino acids. Germline V gene data show CDR1 as PRHDT and CDR2 as FYEKMQ (reference sequence). The receptor's source is a woman in her 30s in good health. The chain carries TRBV13 and TRBJ2-7, with D possibly TRBD2 on 7 matching bases. Sequenced sample: blood. CDR3 DNA: TGTGCCCGCAGCTTAGGGGGGGGGCCGGACTACGAGCAGTACTTC. It translates to CARSLGGGPDYEQYF. Variable domain in full (rest from reference TRBV13 and TRBJ2-7): AAGVIQSPRHLIKEKRETATLKCYPIPRHDTVYWYQQGPGQDPQFLISFYEKMQSDKGSIPDRFSAQQFSDYHSELNMSSLELGDSALYFCARSLGGGPDYEQYFGPGTRLTVT.